The 3 T cell receptor beta chains below all came from one sample that was sequenced in a study of T cells after posttransplantation cyclophosphamide. Data came from immunoSEQ multiplex PCR; TCRdb stores just in-frame clones and leaves some out. The sample holds approximately 29,000 clones, about nine tenths seen once. The sequencing sample was made of PBMCs. These receptors came from a man aged 45-60 years.

The count of this clone is one. The chain links TRBV30 to TRBJ1-2; D gene unclear. There are 12 residues in the CDR3. CDR1 and CDR2 from the germline V gene are GTSNPN and SVGIG (reference sequence). Trimming cost V 3 bases and J 2 bases, with 7 bases left between them. CDR3 sequence: CAWSPGNYGYTF. The CDR3 DNA reads TGTGCCTGGAGCCCAGGAAACTATGGCTACACCTTC.

The chain joins TRBV7-3 to TRBJ2-1, with 7 bases that match TRBD2. The CDR3 has 15 residues. Germline V gene data show CDR1 as SGHTA and CDR2 as FQGTGA. With V trimmed by 3 bases and J by 2 bases, 4 bases remained unmatched. CDR3 region: CASSLGGSAYNEQFF. For the CDR3, the DNA is TGTGCCAGCAGCTTGGGCGGGAGTGCCTACAATGAGCAGTTCTTC.

The rearrangement uses TRBV27 and TRBJ1-2; 10 bases map to TRBD1. Germline CDR1 MNHEY, CDR2 SMNVEV (reference sequence). After removal of 6 bases from V and 4 bases from J, the junction contained 5 bases not matched to a gene. The CDR3 sequence is 14 residues long. CDR3 residues: CASSPGDRGYGYTF. DNA for the CDR3: TGTGCCAGCAGCCCCGGGGACAGGGGCTATGGCTACACCTTC.